This T cell receptor (beta chain) was obtained from a study of cytotoxic CD8 clonotypes in ibrutinib-treated CLL. Study-wide points: The clonality rise at ibrutinib response reflected private clonotype expansion. Sustained-remission and progressing patients' sampling times differed.

Germline V gene sequence: CDR1 SNHLY, CDR2 FYNNEI. Unmatched junction bases numbered 3, after V lost 7 bases and J lost 1 base. The length of the CDR3 is 14 residues. TCRdb keeps only in-frame clones here, not all; method: immunoSEQ multiplex PCR. The sample lists some 290,000 clones, roughly 79% occurring once. For this clone: Its antigen is not identified.

The V gene is TRBV2, the J gene TRBJ2-7; 11 bases are a match to TRBD2. This specimen was PBMCs, taken before ibrutinib treatment. This sequence was found in a human donor with chronic lymphocytic leukemia. The CDR3 DNA follows: TGTGCCAGCAAACTAGCGGGGGCTTCCTACGAGCAGTACTTC. Translated, it gives CASKLAGASYEQYF.